The present TCR beta chain was sequenced within a study of blood T cell repertoires in COVID-19. Overall study: From T cells, B-cell-depleted T cells, or PBMCs came the material, which was cDNA or gDNA.

In the authors' workflow: Estimation of nucleated cell counts relied on the amplification of reference gene primers. Assay used: immunoSEQ multiplex PCR; TCRdb lists only in-frame clones, some missing. V and J calls and clone size are copied from that table; D and trimming were computed from the DNA. The profile shows under 500,000 clones, around 89% of them singletons. The source is a woman in her 30s with acute or convalescent COVID-19. The material sequenced was peripheral blood.

In DNA form, the CDR3 reads TGTGCCAGCAGTTTTAACAGGAAAACCTACGAGCAGTACTTC. Residues: CASSFNRKTYEQYF. The genes are TRBV6-5 and TRBJ2-7; perhaps TRBD1 as D (5 bases). Germline assignment: CDR1 MNHEY and CDR2 SVGAGI. The ends were cut back, 4 bases at V and 2 bases at J, with 12 bases in the middle. The CDR3 is 14 residues long.